This T cell receptor (beta chain) comes out of a study of shared clonotypes between healthy human individuals. Overall study results and limits: Naive subsets typically showed greater estimated richness than memory subsets. The sampled material consisted only of blood, and tissue repertoires are likely to differ. The sharing of about 5% of naive CD4 clonotypes was seen across a handful of donors.

The germline V gene has CDR1 SGHVS and CDR2 FQNEAQ. This CDR3 contains 12 residues. V shed 5 bases and J shed 6 bases, with 10 bases lying between them. This clone has only a few counts. Antigen unknown. Positive CCR7 selection of CD45RO-negative cells yielded the naive CD8 cells, and terminally differentiated effector memory CD45RA+ cells were excluded. Caucasian adults residing in Nashville, Tennessee made up all the donors. Profiled with immunoSEQ multiplex PCR; TCRdb holds only in-frame clones, not every one. This repertoire shows around 1.9 million clones, 93% found once; its top ten account for less than 2%.

Sequencing was done on a sample of naive CD8+ T cells from PBMCs. The clonotype originates from a young man in good health. Some clones in this sample may be carry-over from other donors' samples. The rearrangement joins TRBV7-8 to TRBJ1-1; D remains unclear. CDR3 DNA: TGTGCCAGCAGCCCATCCAGATCTGAAGCTTTCTTT. Protein product: CASSPSRSEAFF.